This T cell receptor (beta chain) was captured in a study of shared clonotypes between healthy human individuals. V dropped 3 bases and J dropped 5 bases, with 23 bases sitting between them. Germline V gives CDR1 SGDLS, CDR2 YYNGEE. This CDR3 has 17 residues. Naive CD8 cells lacked CD45RO and underwent positive selection for CCR7, leaving out terminally differentiated effector memory CD45RA+ cells. Assay: immunoSEQ multiplex PCR; the TCRdb copy retains only in-frame clones and omits some. Of about 2.1 million clones listed, 80% to 95% are singletons. In this sample, this clone turned up once. Sequencing used naive CD8+ T cells from PBMCs. V is TRBV9 and J is TRBJ1-1; the D gene is possibly TRBD1 (6 bases). The source is a man between 18 and 29 years old in good health. Some clones in this sample may be carry-over from other donors' samples. For the CDR3, the DNA is TGTGCCAGCAGCGATCCGATAAACGGAGGGGGGAGAACTGAAGCTTTCTTT. It specifies CASSDPINGGGRTEAFF.